This TCR beta chain originates from a study of beta chain features in type 1 diabetes. Notes on the study in general: The study found that naive, central memory and Treg TCRB repertoires appeared more similar in patients than in healthy donors.

Staining for CD45RO/CCR7/CD25/CD127/CD95/CD27 allowed sorting of CD4+ naive, central memory, regulatory and stem cell-like memory cells. On this clone: Its matching antigen is unknown.

The authors reverse transcribed all of the isolated RNA, so sequencing captured expressed TCRB transcripts. Measured with immunoSEQ multiplex PCR; TCRdb has only the in-frame clones, and not every one. The sample carries some 150,000 clones, about 51% recorded once. CDR3 length: 13 residues. Germline V gene lookup returns CDR1 ENHRY and CDR2 SYGVKD. Sequenced material: Tregs from blood. This TCR came from a man younger than 35 in good health. V and J are TRBV10-3 and TRBJ2-5; 10 bases fit TRBD1. The end of the DNA is better explained by TRBJ2-7, so the J call may be wrong. The CDR3 loop is CITSGTGVYEQYF. The CDR3 DNA sequence: TGTATCACATCCGGGACAGGGGTGTACGAGCAGTACTTC.